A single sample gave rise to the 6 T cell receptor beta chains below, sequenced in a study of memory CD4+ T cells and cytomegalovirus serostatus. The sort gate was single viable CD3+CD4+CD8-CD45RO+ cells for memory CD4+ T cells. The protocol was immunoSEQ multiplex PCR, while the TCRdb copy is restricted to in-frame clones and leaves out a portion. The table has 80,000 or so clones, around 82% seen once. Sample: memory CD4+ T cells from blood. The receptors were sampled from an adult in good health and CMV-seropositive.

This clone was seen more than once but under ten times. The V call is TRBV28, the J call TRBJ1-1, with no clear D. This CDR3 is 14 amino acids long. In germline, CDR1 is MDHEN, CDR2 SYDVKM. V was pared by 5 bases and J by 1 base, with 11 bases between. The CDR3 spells CASSPGLQNTEAFF. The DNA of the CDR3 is TGTGCCAGCAGTCCCGGACTTCAGAACACTGAAGCTTTCTTT.

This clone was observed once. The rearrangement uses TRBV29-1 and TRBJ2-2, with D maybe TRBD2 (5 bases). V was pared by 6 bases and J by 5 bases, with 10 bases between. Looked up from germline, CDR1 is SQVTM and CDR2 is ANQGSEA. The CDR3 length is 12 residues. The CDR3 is CSVGLRTGELFF. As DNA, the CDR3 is TGCAGCGTAGGACTGCGAACCGGGGAGCTGTTTTTT.

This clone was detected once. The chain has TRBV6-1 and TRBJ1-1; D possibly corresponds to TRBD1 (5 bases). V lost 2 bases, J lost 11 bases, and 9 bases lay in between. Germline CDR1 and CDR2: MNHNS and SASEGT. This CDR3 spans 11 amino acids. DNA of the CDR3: TGTGCCAGCAGTGAAAGGTGGGGGGCTTTCTTT. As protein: CASSERWGAFF.

CDR3 residues: CASSLSRGRAFF. The DNA of the CDR3 is TGTGCCAGCAGCTTAAGCAGGGGGAGAGCTTTCTTT. V gene TRBV7-2 combines with J gene TRBJ1-1; 7 nucleotides agree with TRBD1. From germline, CDR1 is SGHTA and CDR2 FQGNSA. Germline trimming cut 2 bases from V and 10 bases from J; bases unmatched to any gene: 4. CDR3 length: 12 amino acids.

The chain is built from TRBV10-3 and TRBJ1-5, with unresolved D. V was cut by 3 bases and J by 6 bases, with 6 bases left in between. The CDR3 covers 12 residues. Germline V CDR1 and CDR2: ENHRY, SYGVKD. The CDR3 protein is CAISEDGQPQHF. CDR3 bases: TGTGCCATCAGTGAAGACGGTCAGCCCCAGCATTTT.

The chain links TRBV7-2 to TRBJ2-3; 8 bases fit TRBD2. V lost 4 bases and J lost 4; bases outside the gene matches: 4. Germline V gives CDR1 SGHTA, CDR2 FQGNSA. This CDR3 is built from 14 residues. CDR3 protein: CASSWGGRSDTQYF. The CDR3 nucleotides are TGTGCCAGCAGCTGGGGCGGGAGGTCAGATACGCAGTATTTT.